The clone carrying this T cell receptor beta chain was recorded a few times. Its cognate antigen is unknown. This entry belongs to a study of beta chain features in type 1 diabetes. Overall study results and limits: Moderately but significantly shorter TCRB CDR3s were found in Type 1 diabetes patients in all four CD4+ subsets.

As every portion of the isolated RNA was reverse transcribed, the sequencing read expressed TCRB transcripts. TCRdb's copy holds only in-frame clones and misses some; the assay was immunoSEQ multiplex PCR. The sample contains about 700,000 clones, roughly an eighth of which appear only once. V lost 3 bases to trimming and J lost 4 bases, with 9 bases between them. The CDR3 runs to 13 residues. Germline loops: CDR1 SNHLY, CDR2 FYNNEI. The sample was naive CD4+ T cells from blood. The chain joins TRBV2 to TRBJ1-1; TRBD1 might be the D (5 bases). The TCR comes from a man aged 18 to 30 with type 1 diabetes. Written as DNA, the CDR3 is TGTGCCAGCAGTGACCGACAGAGCACTGAAGCTTTCTTT. It encodes CASSDRQSTEAFF.